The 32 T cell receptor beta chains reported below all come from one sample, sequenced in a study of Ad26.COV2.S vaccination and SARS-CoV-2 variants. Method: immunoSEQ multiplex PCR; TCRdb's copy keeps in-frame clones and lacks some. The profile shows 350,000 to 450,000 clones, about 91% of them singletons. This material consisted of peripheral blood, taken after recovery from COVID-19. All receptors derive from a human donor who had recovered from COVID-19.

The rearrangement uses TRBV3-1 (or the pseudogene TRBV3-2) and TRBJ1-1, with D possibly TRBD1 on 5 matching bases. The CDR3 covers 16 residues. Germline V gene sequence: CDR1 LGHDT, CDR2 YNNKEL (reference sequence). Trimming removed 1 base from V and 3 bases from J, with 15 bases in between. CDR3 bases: TGTGCCAGCAGCCAAGCTTTTCGGGGCGGGGACACTGAAGCTTTCTTT. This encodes CASSQAFRGGDTEAFF.

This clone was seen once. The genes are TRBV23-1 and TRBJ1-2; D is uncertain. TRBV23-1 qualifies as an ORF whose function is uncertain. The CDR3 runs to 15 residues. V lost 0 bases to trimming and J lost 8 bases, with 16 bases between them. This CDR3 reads CASSQSVTIRRGYTF. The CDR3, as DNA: TGCGCCAGCAGTCAATCCGTGACTATCCGCCGAGGCTACACCTTC.

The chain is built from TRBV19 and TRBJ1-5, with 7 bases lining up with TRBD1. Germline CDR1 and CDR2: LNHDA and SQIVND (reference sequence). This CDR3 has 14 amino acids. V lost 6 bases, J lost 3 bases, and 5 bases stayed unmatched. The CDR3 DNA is TGTGCCAGTAGGGAGGGGGCGAACAATCAGCCCCAGCATTTT. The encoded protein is CASREGANNQPQHF.

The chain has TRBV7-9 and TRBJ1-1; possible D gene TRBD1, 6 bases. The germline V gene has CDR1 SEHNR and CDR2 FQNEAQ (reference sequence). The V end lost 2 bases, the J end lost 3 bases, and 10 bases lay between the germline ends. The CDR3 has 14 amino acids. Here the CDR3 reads CASSLYRVDTEAFF. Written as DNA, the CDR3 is TGTGCCAGCAGCTTATACAGGGTGGACACTGAAGCTTTCTTT.

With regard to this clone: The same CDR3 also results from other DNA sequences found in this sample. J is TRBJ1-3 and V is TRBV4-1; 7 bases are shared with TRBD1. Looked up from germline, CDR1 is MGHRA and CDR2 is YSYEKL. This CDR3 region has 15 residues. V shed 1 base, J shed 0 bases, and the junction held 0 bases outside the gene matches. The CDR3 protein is CASSQGDSSGNTIYF. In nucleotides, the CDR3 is TGCGCCAGCAGCCAAGGGGACAGCTCTGGAAACACCATATATTTT.

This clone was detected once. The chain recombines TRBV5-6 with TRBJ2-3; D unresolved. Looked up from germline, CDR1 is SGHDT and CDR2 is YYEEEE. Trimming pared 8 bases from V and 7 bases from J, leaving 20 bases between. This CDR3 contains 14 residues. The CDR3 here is CASSPRAPGYTQYF. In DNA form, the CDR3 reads TGTGCCAGTTCCCCCCGGGCCCCTGGATATACGCAGTATTTT. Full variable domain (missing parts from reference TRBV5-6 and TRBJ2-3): DAGVTQSPTHLIKTRGQQVTLRCSPKSGHDTVSWYQQALGQGPQFIFQYYEEEERQRGNFPDRFSGHQFPNYSSELNVNALLLGDSALYLCASSPRAPGYTQYFGPGTRLTVL.

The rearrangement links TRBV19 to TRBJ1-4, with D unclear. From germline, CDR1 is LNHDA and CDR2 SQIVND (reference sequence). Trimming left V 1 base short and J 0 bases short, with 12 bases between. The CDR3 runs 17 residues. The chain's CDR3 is CASSIGGRLSTNEKLFF. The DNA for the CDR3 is TGTGCCAGTAGTATAGGAGGACGACTTTCAACTAATGAAAAACTGTTTTTT. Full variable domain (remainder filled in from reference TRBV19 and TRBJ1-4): DGGITQSPKYLFRKEGQNVTLSCEQNLNHDAMYWYRQDPGQGLRLIYYSQIVNDFQKGDIAEGYSVSREKKESFPLTVTSAQKNPTAFYLCASSIGGRLSTNEKLFFGSGTQLSVL.

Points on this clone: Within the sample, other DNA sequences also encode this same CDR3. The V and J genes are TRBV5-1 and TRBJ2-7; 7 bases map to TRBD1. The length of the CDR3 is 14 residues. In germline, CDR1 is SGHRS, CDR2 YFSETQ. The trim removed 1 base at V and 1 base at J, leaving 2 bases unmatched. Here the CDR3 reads CASSLRGQSYEQYF. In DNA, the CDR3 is TGCGCCAGCAGCTTGAGGGGACAGTCCTACGAGCAGTACTTC.

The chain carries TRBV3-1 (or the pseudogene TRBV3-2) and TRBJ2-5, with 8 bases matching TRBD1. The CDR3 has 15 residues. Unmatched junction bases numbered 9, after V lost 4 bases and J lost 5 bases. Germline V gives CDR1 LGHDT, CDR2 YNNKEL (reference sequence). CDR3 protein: CASSRAGGVGETQYF. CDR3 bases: TGTGCCAGCAGCCGGGCAGGGGGCGTGGGGGAGACCCAGTACTTC.

CDR3 loop: CASRQGPANYGYTF. CDR3 nucleotides: TGTGCCAGCAGGCAGGGGCCAGCTAACTATGGCTACACCTTC. The genes are TRBV6-5 and TRBJ1-2, with D perhaps matching TRBD1 (6 bases). Germline V gives CDR1 MNHEY, CDR2 SVGAGI. The CDR3 sequence is 14 residues long. The V end lost 6 bases, the J end lost 0 bases, and 11 bases lay between the germline ends.

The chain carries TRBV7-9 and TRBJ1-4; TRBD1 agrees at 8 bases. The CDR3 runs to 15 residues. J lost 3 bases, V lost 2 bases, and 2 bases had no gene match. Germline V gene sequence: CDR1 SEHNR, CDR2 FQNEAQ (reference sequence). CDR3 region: CASSLRTGPNEKLFF. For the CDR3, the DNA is TGTGCCAGCAGCTTAAGGACAGGGCCTAATGAAAAACTGTTTTTT.

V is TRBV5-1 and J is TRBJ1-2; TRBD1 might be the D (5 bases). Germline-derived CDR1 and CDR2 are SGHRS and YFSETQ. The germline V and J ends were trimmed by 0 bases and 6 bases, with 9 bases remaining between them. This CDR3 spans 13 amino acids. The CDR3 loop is CASSLAMGDGYTF. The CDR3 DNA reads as TGCGCCAGCAGCTTGGCCATGGGGGATGGCTACACCTTC.

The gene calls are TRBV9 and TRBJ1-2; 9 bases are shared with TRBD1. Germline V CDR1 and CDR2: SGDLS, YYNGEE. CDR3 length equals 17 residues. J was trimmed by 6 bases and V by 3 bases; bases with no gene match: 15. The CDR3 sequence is CASSGGTLRDRVDGYTF. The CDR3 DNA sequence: TGTGCCAGCAGCGGAGGGACCCTACGGGACAGGGTTGATGGCTACACCTTC.

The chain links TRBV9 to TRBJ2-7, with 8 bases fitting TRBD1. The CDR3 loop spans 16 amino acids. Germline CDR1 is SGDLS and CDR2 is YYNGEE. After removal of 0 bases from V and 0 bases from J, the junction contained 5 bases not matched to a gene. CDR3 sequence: CASSVATGTGSYEQYF. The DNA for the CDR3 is TGTGCCAGCAGCGTAGCTACCGGGACAGGCTCCTACGAGCAGTACTTC.

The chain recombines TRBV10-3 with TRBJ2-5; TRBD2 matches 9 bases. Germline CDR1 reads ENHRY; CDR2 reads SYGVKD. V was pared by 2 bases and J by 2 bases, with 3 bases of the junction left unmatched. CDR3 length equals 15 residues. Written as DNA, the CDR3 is TGTGCCATCAGTGAGCGAACTAGCGGGCAAGAGACCCAGTACTTC. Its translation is CAISERTSGQETQYF.

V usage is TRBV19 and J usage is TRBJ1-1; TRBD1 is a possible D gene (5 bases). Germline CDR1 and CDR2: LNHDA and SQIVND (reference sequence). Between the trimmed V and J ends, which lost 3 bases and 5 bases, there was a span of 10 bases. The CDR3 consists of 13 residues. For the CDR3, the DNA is TGTGCCAGTAGTATTGGCAGGACAACTGAAGCTTTCTTT. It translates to CASSIGRTTEAFF.

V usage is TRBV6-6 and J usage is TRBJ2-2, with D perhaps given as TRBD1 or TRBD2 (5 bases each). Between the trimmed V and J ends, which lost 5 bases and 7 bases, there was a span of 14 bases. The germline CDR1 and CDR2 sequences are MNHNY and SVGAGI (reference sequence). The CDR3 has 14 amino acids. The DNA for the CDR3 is TGTGCCAGCAGTGCCGGGACCGAGGTCGGGGAGCTGTTTTTT. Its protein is CASSAGTEVGELFF.

The CDR3 is CASSLGGIGTDTQYF. CDR3 in DNA: TGTGCCAGCAGCTTGGGGGGAATCGGTACAGATACGCAGTATTTT. This sequence joins TRBV5-8 and TRBJ2-3; D remains unclear. V was shortened by 0 bases and J by 3 bases, with 11 bases between the two germline ends. Per germline, CDR1 SGHTS and CDR2 YDEGEE. The CDR3 has 15 residues.

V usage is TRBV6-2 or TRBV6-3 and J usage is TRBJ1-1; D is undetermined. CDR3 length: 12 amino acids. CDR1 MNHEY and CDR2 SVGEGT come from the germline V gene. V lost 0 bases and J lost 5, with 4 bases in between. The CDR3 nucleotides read TGTGCCAGCAGTTACTCGCTGACTGAAGCTTTCTTT. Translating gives CASSYSLTEAFF.

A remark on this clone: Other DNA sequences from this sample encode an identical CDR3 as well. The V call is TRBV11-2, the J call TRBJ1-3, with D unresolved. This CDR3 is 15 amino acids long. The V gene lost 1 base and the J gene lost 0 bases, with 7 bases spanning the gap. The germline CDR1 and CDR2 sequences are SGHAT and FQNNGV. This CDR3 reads CASSLGPNSGNTIYF. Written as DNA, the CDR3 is TGTGCCAGCAGCTTAGGCCCGAACTCTGGAAACACCATATATTTT.

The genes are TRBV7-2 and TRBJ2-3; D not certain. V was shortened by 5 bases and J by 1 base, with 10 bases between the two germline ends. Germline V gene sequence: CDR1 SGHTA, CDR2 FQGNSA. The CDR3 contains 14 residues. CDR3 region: CASSPQPRTDTQYF. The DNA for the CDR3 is TGTGCCAGCAGCCCGCAACCCCGCACAGATACGCAGTATTTT.

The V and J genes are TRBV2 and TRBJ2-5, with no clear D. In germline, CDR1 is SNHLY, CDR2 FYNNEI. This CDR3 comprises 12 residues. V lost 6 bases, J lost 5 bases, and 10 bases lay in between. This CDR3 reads CASSPLGETQYF. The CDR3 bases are TGTGCCAGCAGCCCATTGGGGGAGACCCAGTACTTC.

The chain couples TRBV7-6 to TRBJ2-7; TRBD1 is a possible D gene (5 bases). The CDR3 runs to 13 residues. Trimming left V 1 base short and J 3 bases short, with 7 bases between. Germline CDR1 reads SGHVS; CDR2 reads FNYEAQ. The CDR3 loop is CASSLGQIYEQYF. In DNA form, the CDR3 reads TGTGCCAGCAGCTTAGGACAGATCTACGAGCAGTACTTC. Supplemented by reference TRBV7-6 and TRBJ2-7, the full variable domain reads GAGVSQSPRYKVTKRGQDVALRCDPISGHVSLYWYRQALGQGPEFLTYFNYEAQQDKSGLPNDRFSAERPEGSISTLTIQRTEQRDSAMYRCASSLGQIYEQYFGPGTRLTVT.

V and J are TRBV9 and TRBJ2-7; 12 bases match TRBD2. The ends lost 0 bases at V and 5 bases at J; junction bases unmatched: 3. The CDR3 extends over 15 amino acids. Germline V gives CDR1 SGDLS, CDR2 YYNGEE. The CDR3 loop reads CASSVGTSGADEQYF. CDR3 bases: TGTGCCAGCAGCGTAGGGACTAGCGGGGCCGACGAGCAGTACTTC.

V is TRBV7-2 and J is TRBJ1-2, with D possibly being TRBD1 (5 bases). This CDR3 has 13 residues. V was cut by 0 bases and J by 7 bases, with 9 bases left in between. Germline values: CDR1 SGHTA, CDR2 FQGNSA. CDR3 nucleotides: TGTGCCAGCAGCTTAGCAGGGGCAGGTGGCTACACCTTC. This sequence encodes CASSLAGAGGYTF.

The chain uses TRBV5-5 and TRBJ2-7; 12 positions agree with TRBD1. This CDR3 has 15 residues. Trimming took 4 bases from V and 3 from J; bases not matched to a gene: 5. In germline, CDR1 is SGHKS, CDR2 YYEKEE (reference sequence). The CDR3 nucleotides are TGTGCCAGCAGCGTGGGACAGGGGGCGTTCTACGAGCAGTACTTC. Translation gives CASSVGQGAFYEQYF.

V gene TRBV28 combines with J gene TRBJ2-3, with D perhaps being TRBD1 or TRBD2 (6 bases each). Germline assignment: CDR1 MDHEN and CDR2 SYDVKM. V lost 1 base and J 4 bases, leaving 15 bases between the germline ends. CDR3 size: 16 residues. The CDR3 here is CASSLLAGGEADTQYF. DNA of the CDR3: TGTGCCAGCAGTTTATTGGCCGGGGGCGAGGCAGATACGCAGTATTTT. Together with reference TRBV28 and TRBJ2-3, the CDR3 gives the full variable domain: DVKVTQSSRYLVKRTGEKVFLECVQDMDHENMFWYRQDPGLGLRLIYFSYDVKMKEKGDIPEGYSVSREKKERFSLILESASTNQTSMYLCASSLLAGGEADTQYFGPGTRLTVL.

This CDR3 is CASRSSGGNEQFF. The CDR3 DNA follows: TGCGCCAGCAGGTCTAGCGGGGGGAATGAGCAGTTCTTC. The rearrangement links TRBV5-1 to TRBJ2-1; 11 bases fit TRBD2. This CDR3 contains 13 residues. Germline V gene data show CDR1 as SGHRS and CDR2 as YFSETQ. V was pared by 5 bases and J by 7 bases, with 2 bases of the junction left unmatched.

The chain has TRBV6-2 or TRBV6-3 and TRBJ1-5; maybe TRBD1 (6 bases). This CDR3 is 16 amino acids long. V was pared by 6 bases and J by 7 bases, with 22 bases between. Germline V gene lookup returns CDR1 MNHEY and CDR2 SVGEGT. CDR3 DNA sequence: TGTGCCAGCAGCCGCGCTTTAGGACAGATACGACAGCCCCAGCATTTT. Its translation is CASSRALGQIRQPQHF.

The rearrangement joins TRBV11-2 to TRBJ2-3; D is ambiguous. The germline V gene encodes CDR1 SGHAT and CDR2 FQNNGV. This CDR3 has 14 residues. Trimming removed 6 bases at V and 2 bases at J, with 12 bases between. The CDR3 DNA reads TGTGCCAGCAGGATCCGATTAACCACAGATACGCAGTATTTT. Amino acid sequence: CASRIRLTTDTQYF. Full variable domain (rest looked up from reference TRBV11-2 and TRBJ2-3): EAGVAQSPRYKIIEKRQSVAFWCNPISGHATLYWYQQILGQGPKLLIQFQNNGVVDDSQLPKDRFSAERLKGVDSTLKIQPAKLEDSAVYLCASRIRLTTDTQYFGPGTRLTVL.

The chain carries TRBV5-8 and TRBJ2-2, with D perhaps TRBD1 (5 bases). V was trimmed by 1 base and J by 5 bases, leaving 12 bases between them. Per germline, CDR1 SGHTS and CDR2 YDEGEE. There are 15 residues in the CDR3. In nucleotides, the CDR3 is TGTGCCAGCAGCTTGCTCCGCAGGGTGACCGGGGAGCTGTTTTTT. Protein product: CASSLLRRVTGELFF.

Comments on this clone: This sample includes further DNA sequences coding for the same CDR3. CDR3: CASSLGGNTEAFF. CDR3 nucleotides: TGTGCCAGCAGCTTGGGGGGGAACACTGAAGCTTTCTTT. This chain uses TRBV5-6 with TRBJ1-1; D unclear. Trimming removed 0 bases at V and 1 base at J, with 4 bases between. The CDR3 consists of 13 residues. CDR1 SGHDT and CDR2 YYEEEE come from the germline V gene.